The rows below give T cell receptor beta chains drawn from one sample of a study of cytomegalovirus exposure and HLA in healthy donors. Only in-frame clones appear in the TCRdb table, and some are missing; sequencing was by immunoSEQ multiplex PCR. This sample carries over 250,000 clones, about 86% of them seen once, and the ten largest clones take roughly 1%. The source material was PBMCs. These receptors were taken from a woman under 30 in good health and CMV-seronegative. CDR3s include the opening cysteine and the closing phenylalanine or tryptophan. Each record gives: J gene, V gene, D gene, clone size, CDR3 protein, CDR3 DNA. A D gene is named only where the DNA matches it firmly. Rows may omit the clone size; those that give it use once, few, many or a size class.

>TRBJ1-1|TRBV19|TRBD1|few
CASRGQGAEAFF
TGTGCCAGTAGGGGACAGGGAGCTGAAGCTTTCTTT
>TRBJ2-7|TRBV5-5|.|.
CASTAGHYQGGEQYF
TGTGCCAGCACCGCCGGACATTACCAGGGGGGTGAGCAGTACTTC
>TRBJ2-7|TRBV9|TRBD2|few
CASSSGTSGRWHF
TGTGCCAGCAGCTCAGGGACTAGCGGGAGGTGGCACTTC
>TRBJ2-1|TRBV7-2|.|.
CASSPLAGVPRDEQFF
TGTGCCAGCAGCCCTCTTGCCGGGGTCCCAAGGGATGAGCAGTTCTTC
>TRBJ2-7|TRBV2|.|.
CASTRETQGGVSEQYF
TGTGCCAGCACCCGAGAGACTCAGGGTGGGGTGTCCGAGCAGTACTTC
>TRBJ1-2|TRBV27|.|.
CASGSRIYGYTF
TGTGCCAGCGGGTCGCGGATCTATGGCTACACCTTC
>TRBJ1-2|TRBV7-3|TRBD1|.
CASSLTQGAGYTF
TGTGCCAGCAGCTTAACACAGGGGGCTGGCTACACCTTC
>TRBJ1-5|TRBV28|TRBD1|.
CASSSWDRGTVNQPQHF
TGTGCCAGCAGTTCCTGGGACAGGGGAACGGTGAATCAGCCCCAGCATTTT
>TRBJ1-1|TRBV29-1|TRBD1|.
CSVEEGIQGYAFF
TGCAGCGTTGAGGAGGGGATACAGGGGTACGCTTTCTTT
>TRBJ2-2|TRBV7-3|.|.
CASSLGSNTGELFF
TGTGCCAGCAGCTTAGGCTCCAACACCGGGGAGCTGTTTTTT
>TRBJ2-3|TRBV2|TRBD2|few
CASSATSGRAQDTQYF
TGTGCCAGCAGTGCGACTAGCGGGAGGGCGCAAGATACGCAGTATTTT
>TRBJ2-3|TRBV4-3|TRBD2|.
CASSQDQTSGDTQYF
TGCGCCAGCAGCCAAGATCAGACTAGCGGAGATACGCAGTATTTT